A single sample is the source of the 3 T cell receptor beta chains below, sequenced in a study of T cell changes during pregnancy in multiple sclerosis. Data came from immunoSEQ multiplex PCR; TCRdb stores just in-frame clones and leaves some out. The repertoire holds 98,000 or so clones, with approximately 93% as singletons. Source: peripheral blood, taken after pregnancy. The receptors were gathered from a female donor with multiple sclerosis, enrolled in a pregnancy study.

CDR3 protein: CASSQDETRGRGYNEQFF. DNA of the CDR3: TGCGCCAGCAGCCAAGATGAGACGCGGGGGAGGGGCTACAATGAGCAGTTCTTC. The rearrangement uses TRBV4-3 and TRBJ2-1, with 7 nucleotides matching TRBD2. The trim removed 0 bases at V and 3 bases at J, leaving 11 bases unmatched. The CDR3 spans 18 residues. Germline V CDR1 and CDR2: LGHNA, YSLEER.

The chain combines TRBV4-2 with TRBJ2-2; D perhaps matches TRBD2 (6 bases). Between the trimmed V and J ends, which lost 2 bases and 0 bases, there was a span of 10 bases. Looked up from germline, CDR1 is LGHNA and CDR2 is YNFKEQ. There are 16 residues in the CDR3. DNA for the CDR3: TGTGCCAGCAGCCAACGTGGGACTTCGAACACCGGGGAGCTGTTTTTT. It codes for CASSQRGTSNTGELFF.

Points on this clone: Other DNA sequences within the sample encode an identical CDR3. The chain recombines TRBV19 with TRBJ2-7; 9 nucleotides match TRBD1. V was clipped by 0 bases and J by 1 base; unmatched bases: 1. Per the germline V gene, CDR1 is LNHDA and CDR2 is SQIVND (reference sequence). The CDR3 spans 15 residues. CDR3: CASSIEGTGSYEQYF. The CDR3 DNA is TGTGCCAGTAGTATAGAAGGGACAGGGTCCTACGAGCAGTACTTC.